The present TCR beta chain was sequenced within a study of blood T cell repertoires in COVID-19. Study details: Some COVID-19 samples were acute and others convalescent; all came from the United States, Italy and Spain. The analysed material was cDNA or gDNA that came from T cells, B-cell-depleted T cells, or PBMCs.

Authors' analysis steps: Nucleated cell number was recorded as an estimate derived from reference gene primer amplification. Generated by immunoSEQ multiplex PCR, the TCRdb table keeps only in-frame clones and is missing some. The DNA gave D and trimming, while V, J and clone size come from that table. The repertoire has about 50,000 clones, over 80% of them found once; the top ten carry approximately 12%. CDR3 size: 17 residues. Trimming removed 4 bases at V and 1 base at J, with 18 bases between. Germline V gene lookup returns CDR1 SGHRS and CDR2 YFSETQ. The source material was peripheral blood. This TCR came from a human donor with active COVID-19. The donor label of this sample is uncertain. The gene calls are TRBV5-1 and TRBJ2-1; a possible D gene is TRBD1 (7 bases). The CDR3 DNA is TGCGCCAGCAGCCCGGGCGGGACAGCCGAATCCTACAATGAGCAGTTCTTC. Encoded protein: CASSPGGTAESYNEQFF.